The rows below give T cell receptor beta chains drawn from one sample of a study of vaccination and CD4 T cells after COVID-19. TCRdb called the PCR reads again in MiXCR, with one record for every CDR3 protein. This table has roughly 20,000 distinct CDR3 sequences, about 56% appearing once. Their target antigens are unknown. The sample here was CD4+ T cells from blood, cultured in vitro, taken before SARS-CoV-2 vaccination. The receptors come from a human donor who had recovered from COVID-19. CDR3s include the opening cysteine and the closing phenylalanine or tryptophan. The D gene is left open where the match is weak. Clone size is not always given. Where it is, it says once, few, many or a class for expanded clones.

clone_size j_call d_call v_call cdr3_aa cdr3_nt
once TRBJ1-6 . TRBV5-1 CASSLEGHPRTSPLHF TGCGCCAGCAGCTTGGAGGGACACCCAAGGACTTCACCCCTCCACTTT
once TRBJ2-5 . TRBV20-1 CSARRGGQETQYF TGCAGTGCTAGAAGGGGAGGCCAAGAGACCCAGTACTTC
few TRBJ1-6 . TRBV6-1 CASSEVGGAGRSYNSPLHF TGTGCCAGCAGTGAAGTAGGGGGGGCAGGGAGATCCTATAATTCACCCCTCCACTTT
few TRBJ2-7 TRBD2 TRBV28 CASSPTSGIGYEQYF TGTGCCAGCAGCCCGACTAGCGGGATAGGCTACGAGCAGTACTTC
. TRBJ2-7 . TRBV19 CASSMDHSLYEQYF TGTGCCAGTAGTATGGATCACAGCCTCTACGAGCAGTACTTC
. TRBJ2-3 TRBD1 TRBV5-4 CASSLGGQGSDTQYF TGTGCCAGCAGCTTGGGGGGACAGGGTTCAGATACGCAGTATTTT
few TRBJ1-2 TRBD1 TRBV19 CASTQGAAARGYTF TGTGCCAGTACCCAGGGGGCGGCGGCACGTGGCTACACCTTC
. TRBJ2-7 . TRBV5-4 CASSLGGESSYEQYF TGTGCCAGCAGCTTGGGGGGGGAGTCCTCCTACGAGCAGTACTTC
. TRBJ2-3 TRBD2 TRBV2 CASSLSGRGVDTQYF TGTGCCAGCAGTCTTAGCGGGAGAGGAGTAGATACGCAGTATTTT
. TRBJ2-7 . TRBV7-9 CASSRGDRTSSHNYEQYF TGTGCCAGCAGCCGGGGGGACAGGACATCTAGCCACAACTACGAGCAGTACTTC
. TRBJ2-3 . TRBV20-1 CSARDLTGDTQYF TGCAGTGCTAGAGACCTGACCGGAGATACGCAGTATTTT
few TRBJ2-1 . TRBV7-2 CASSFATYNEQFF TGTGCCAGCAGCTTCGCTACGTACAATGAGCAGTTCTTC
. TRBJ2-1 . TRBV7-8 CASSLGSNNEQFF TGTGCCAGCAGCTTAGGAAGTAACAATGAGCAGTTCTTC
. TRBJ1-2 . TRBV28 CASSWTELGNGYTF TGTGCCAGCAGTTGGACCGAGCTGGGGAATGGCTACACCTTC